Following are 7 T cell receptor beta chains from one sample sequenced in a study of T cell responses to AZD1222 COVID-19 vaccine. Here immunoSEQ multiplex PCR was the method, and the copy in TCRdb shows in-frame clones only, minus some. The sample shows around 140,000 clones, 92% of them seen only once. The source material was peripheral blood, sampled on day 0 of AZD1222 vaccination. All receptors come from an adult in good health.

This chain connects TRBV12-5 to TRBJ2-7; TRBD1 aligns across 7 bases. The V gene end was trimmed by 7 bases and the J gene end by 1 base; junction bases not matched to a gene: 25. The CDR3 consists of 20 residues. In germline, CDR1 is LGHNT, CDR2 FRNRAP. The CDR3 sequence is CASAPRTRGKHVEPSYEQYF. The DNA of the CDR3 is TGTGCTAGTGCCCCAAGAACCAGGGGGAAGCATGTTGAACCTTCCTACGAGCAGTACTTC.

V gene TRBV20-1 combines with J gene TRBJ2-1, with D perhaps matching TRBD2 (6 bases). CDR1 and CDR2 from the germline V gene are DFQATT and SNEGSKA (reference sequence). The CDR3 contains 13 residues. Trimming left V 3 bases short and J 15 bases short, with 21 bases between. The CDR3 reads CSASISTLGGSFF. DNA for the CDR3: TGCAGTGCTAGTATTAGTACCCTCGGGGGTTCGTTCTTC.

The V and J genes are TRBV30 and TRBJ1-3; possible D gene TRBD1, 6 bases. The CDR3 is 16 amino acids. V dropped 4 bases and J dropped 0 bases, with 16 bases sitting between them. The V gene's germline CDR1 is GTSNPN and CDR2 SVGIG (reference sequence). The CDR3 sequence is CAWTYRRGGSGNTIYF. CDR3 nucleotide sequence: TGTGCCTGGACATACCGTAGGGGGGGCTCTGGAAACACCATATATTTT.

J is TRBJ1-2 and V is TRBV25-1; maybe TRBD1 (5 bases). Trimming removed 4 bases from V and 0 bases from J, with 15 bases in between. Germline V gene data show CDR1 as MGHDK and CDR2 as SYGVNS. This CDR3 has 16 residues. CDR3 nucleotides: TGTGCCAGCAGTGGCCCAGGAGGGGAAGCTAACTATGGCTACACCTTC. Residues: CASSGPGGEANYGYTF.

CDR3 amino acids: CASSAWGPRVGKFF. The DNA for the CDR3 is TGTGCCAGCAGCGCGTGGGGGCCGAGGGTTGGGAAGTTCTTC. V is TRBV7-9 and J is TRBJ2-1; D possibly corresponds to TRBD1 (6 bases). CDR1 is SEHNR, CDR2 FQNEAQ, per germline (reference sequence). With 5 bases removed from V and 14 bases from J, the gap between germline ends came to 22 bases. There are 14 residues in the CDR3. The variable domain in full, with the rest retrieved from reference TRBV7-9 and TRBJ2-1, is DTGVSQNPRHKITKRGQNVTFRCDPISEHNRLYWYRQTLGQGPEFLTYFQNEAQLEKSRLLSDRFSAERPKGSFSTLEIQRTEQGDSAMYLCASSAWGPRVGKFFGPGTRLTVL.

The CDR3 here is CASSLGPRGTDTEAFF. In nucleotides, the CDR3 is TGTGCCAGCAGCTTAGGCCCGAGGGGCACGGACACTGAAGCTTTCTTT. The chain uses TRBV13 and TRBJ1-1; the D gene is possibly TRBD1 (5 bases). This CDR3 region has 16 residues. CDR1 is PRHDT, CDR2 FYEKMQ, per germline (reference sequence). Trimming shortened V by 0 bases and J by 3 bases, and 14 bases separated the two germline ends. The full variable domain, in which reference TRBV13 and TRBJ1-1 provide the parts outside the CDR3, is AAGVIQSPRHLIKEKRETATLKCYPIPRHDTVYWYQQGPGQDPQFLISFYEKMQSDKGSIPDRFSAQQFSDYHSELNMSSLELGDSALYFCASSLGPRGTDTEAFFGQGTRLTVV.

CDR3: CASSESGVYEQYF. CDR3 bases: TGCGCCAGCAGTGAGTCGGGGGTTTACGAGCAGTACTTC. J is TRBJ2-7 and V is TRBV10-1; possibly TRBD1 or TRBD2 for D (5 bases each). Germline CDR1 reads WNHNN; CDR2 reads SYGVQD (reference sequence). Trimming pared 0 bases from V and 4 bases from J, leaving 7 bases between. The CDR3 has 13 residues.